A selection of T cell receptor beta chains follows, all from one sample in a study of blood T cell repertoires in COVID-19. Using immunoSEQ multiplex PCR, the repertoire was profiled, and TCRdb retains in-frame clones only, with some absent. The repertoire has under 250,000 clones, around 83% of them found once; the top ten carry roughly 2%. Sequencing used peripheral blood. Receptors were obtained from a man aged 25-45 years who had recovered from COVID-19. The CDR3 runs from the conserved cysteine through the conserved F or W. The D gene is left open where the match is weak. Clone size is shown for a subset of rows, as once, few, many or a class of expanded clone.

CDR3: CATGLAGGEETQYF; DNA: TGTGCCACGGGACTAGCGGGGGGAGAGGAGACCCAGTACTTC; size: .; D: TRBD2; V: TRBV2; J: TRBJ2-5
CDR3: CASSQGLAGYSDTQYF; DNA: TGTGCCAGCAGCCAAGGCCTAGCGGGGTACTCAGATACGCAGTATTTT; size: .; D: TRBD2; V: TRBV3-1/TRBV3-2; J: TRBJ2-3
CDR3: CASSLVGSRAGQPQHF; DNA: TGTGCCAGCAGCTTGGTTGGAAGCAGGGCAGGTCAGCCCCAGCATTTT; size: .; D: .; V: TRBV5-8; J: TRBJ1-5
CDR3: CASSRGDRVNYGYTF; DNA: TGTGCCAGCAGCAGGGGGGACAGGGTGAACTATGGCTACACCTTC; size: once; D: TRBD1; V: TRBV6-5; J: TRBJ1-2
CDR3: CASSWGGENTEAFF; DNA: TGCGCCAGCAGCTGGGGGGGTGAGAACACTGAAGCTTTCTTT; size: few; D: .; V: TRBV5-1; J: TRBJ1-1
CDR3: CASSLSRQGANYGYTF; DNA: TGTGCCAGCAGCTTATCAAGACAGGGAGCTAACTATGGCTACACCTTC; size: .; D: TRBD1; V: TRBV7-2; J: TRBJ1-2
CDR3: CASITTQNVYEQYF; DNA: TGTGCCAGTATAACAACCCAAAACGTCTACGAGCAGTACTTC; size: .; D: .; V: TRBV19; J: TRBJ2-7
CDR3: CASSYRGERDGYTF; DNA: TGTGCCAGCAGTTATCGGGGGGAACGCGATGGCTACACCTTC; size: few; D: .; V: TRBV6-6; J: TRBJ1-2
CDR3: CASSRLDRDNEKLFF; DNA: TGTGCCAGCAGTAGGCTGGACAGGGACAATGAAAAACTGTTTTTT; size: .; D: TRBD1; V: TRBV2; J: TRBJ1-4
CDR3: CASRRQGLGTDTQYF; DNA: TGTGCCAGCAGGAGACAGGGATTGGGCACAGATACGCAGTATTTT; size: .; D: TRBD1; V: TRBV9; J: TRBJ2-3
CDR3: CSASISLFGNEQFF; DNA: TGCAGTGCTAGTATTAGCCTCTTTGGGAATGAGCAGTTCTTC; size: .; D: .; V: TRBV20-1; J: TRBJ2-1
CDR3: CASSALTSTDTQYF; DNA: TGTGCCAGCAGTGCACTGACTAGCACAGATACGCAGTATTTT; size: .; D: .; V: TRBV2; J: TRBJ2-3
CDR3: CAISDTQGTTDTQYF; DNA: TGTGCCATCAGTGATACGCAGGGGACGACAGATACGCAGTATTTT; size: .; D: .; V: TRBV10-3; J: TRBJ2-3
CDR3: CASSTRLGGRAYEQYF; DNA: TGTGCCAGCAGCACCCGTCTGGGAGGGAGAGCCTACGAGCAGTACTTC; size: once; D: TRBD2; V: TRBV5-4; J: TRBJ2-7
CDR3: CASSYATGGDSPLHF; DNA: TGTGCCAGCAGTTATGCAACCGGAGGGGATTCACCCCTCCACTTT; size: few; D: .; V: TRBV6-5; J: TRBJ1-6
CDR3: CASSLDINYGYTF; DNA: TGCGCCAGCAGCTTGGACATTAACTATGGCTACACCTTC; size: .; D: .; V: TRBV5-1; J: TRBJ1-2
CDR3: CASSQSGVYQPQHF; DNA: TGTGCCAGCAGCCAAAGCGGGGTATATCAGCCCCAGCATTTT; size: .; D: .; V: TRBV16; J: TRBJ1-5
CDR3: CASSPQGLNTGELFF; DNA: TGTGCCAGCTCTCCACAGGGGTTGAACACCGGGGAGCTGTTTTTT; size: .; D: TRBD1; V: TRBV18; J: TRBJ2-2
CDR3: CASSEAGDNQPQHF; DNA: TGTGCCAGCAGTGAAGCCGGGGACAATCAGCCCCAGCATTTT; size: .; D: .; V: TRBV6-1; J: TRBJ1-5
CDR3: CASSLSTGAAGELFF; DNA: TGTGCCAGCAGCTTAAGTACCGGTGCGGCCGGGGAGCTGTTTTTT; size: .; D: .; V: TRBV7-3; J: TRBJ2-2
CDR3: CASSHDRYTGELFF; DNA: TGTGCCAGCAGCCATGACAGATACACCGGGGAGCTGTTTTTT; size: .; D: .; V: TRBV7-3; J: TRBJ2-2
CDR3: CASSPGQGLIGYTF; DNA: TGTGCCAGCAGCCCGGGACAGGGGTTGATTGGCTACACCTTC; size: .; D: TRBD1; V: TRBV7-3; J: TRBJ1-2
CDR3: CASSPKNRATGRTEAFF; DNA: TGTGCCAGCTCACCGAAGAATAGGGCCACAGGTAGAACTGAAGCTTTCTTT; size: .; D: .; V: TRBV18; J: TRBJ1-1
CDR3: CASPRGGLRTEAFF; DNA: TGCGCCAGCCCCCGAGGGGGCTTAAGAACTGAAGCTTTCTTT; size: .; D: TRBD1; V: TRBV10-1; J: TRBJ1-1
CDR3: CASSSPGQPQHF; DNA: TGTGCCAGCAGCTCCCCCGGTCAGCCCCAGCATTTT; size: .; D: .; V: TRBV7-9; J: TRBJ1-5
CDR3: CASSYSRSQPQHF; DNA: TGTGCCAGCAGTTACTCGCGTAGTCAGCCCCAGCATTTT; size: .; D: .; V: TRBV6-5; J: TRBJ1-5
CDR3: CASSPRTDPEQYF; DNA: TGTGCCAGCAGCCCCCGGACAGATCCCGAGCAGTACTTC; size: .; D: .; V: TRBV7-2; J: TRBJ2-7
CDR3: CASSHRQGANYGYTF; DNA: TGTGCCAGCAGCCACCGACAGGGAGCTAACTATGGCTACACCTTC; size: once; D: TRBD1; V: TRBV7-9; J: TRBJ1-2
CDR3: CATIPEDNRFDEQFF; DNA: TGTGCCACCATCCCAGAGGACAACAGGTTCGATGAGCAGTTCTTC; size: .; D: .; V: TRBV21-1; J: TRBJ2-1
CDR3: CASSLGALPLSGNTIYF; DNA: TGTGCCAGCAGCTTGGGGGCCCTACCTCTAAGTGGAAACACCATATATTTT; size: .; D: .; V: TRBV5-5; J: TRBJ1-3
CDR3: CASSLALGPMDTQYF; DNA: TGTGCCAGCAGCTTAGCACTGGGCCCTATGGATACGCAGTATTTT; size: once; D: .; V: TRBV7-9; J: TRBJ2-3
CDR3: CASSSIRDIYANTGELFF; DNA: TGTGCCAGCAGCTCAATCCGGGACATTTACGCGAACACCGGGGAGCTGTTTTTT; size: few; D: .; V: TRBV7-9; J: TRBJ2-2
CDR3: CASSLLRQGNYEQYF; DNA: TGTGCCAGCAGTCTGTTAAGACAGGGAAACTACGAGCAGTACTTC; size: few; D: TRBD1; V: TRBV27; J: TRBJ2-7
CDR3: CASSSRGGWNEQFF; DNA: TGTGCCAGCAGCTCAAGGGGTGGCTGGAATGAGCAGTTCTTC; size: once; D: .; V: TRBV7-2; J: TRBJ2-1
CDR3: CASSLSGGVQNYGYTF; DNA: TGTGCCAGCAGTTTATCGGGGGGGGTACAAAACTATGGCTACACCTTC; size: once; D: .; V: TRBV27; J: TRBJ1-2
CDR3: CASSPQGTIPDPLASKNIQYF; DNA: TGTGCCAGCTCACCGCAGGGGACTATCCCAGATCCTCTAGCTTCCAAAAACATTCAGTACTTC; size: .; D: .; V: TRBV18; J: TRBJ2-4
CDR3: CASSAGWTGGEKLFF; DNA: TGCGCCAGCAGCGCCGGATGGACAGGGGGAGAAAAACTGTTTTTT; size: .; D: TRBD1; V: TRBV5-1; J: TRBJ1-4
CDR3: CASSSRVTTGANVLTF; DNA: TGTGCCAGCAGTTCCAGGGTAACGACTGGGGCCAACGTCCTGACTTTC; size: .; D: .; V: TRBV27; J: TRBJ2-6
CDR3: CASSPIPRGGGEDTQYF; DNA: TGTGCCAGCAGCCCGATTCCTCGGGGGGGCGGGGAAGATACGCAGTATTTT; size: once; D: TRBD2; V: TRBV7-3; J: TRBJ2-3
CDR3: CASSPRLWRGEQFF; DNA: TGTGCCAGCAGCCCTCGACTCTGGCGGGGTGAGCAGTTCTTC; size: .; D: .; V: TRBV5-6; J: TRBJ2-1
CDR3: CASSYAQRSPETQYF; DNA: TGTGCCAGCAGTTACGCCCAGCGCTCTCCAGAGACCCAGTACTTC; size: .; D: .; V: TRBV5-4; J: TRBJ2-5
CDR3: CASRLAGHQETQYF; DNA: TGTGCCAGCAGACTAGCGGGGCACCAAGAGACCCAGTACTTC; size: .; D: TRBD2; V: TRBV27; J: TRBJ2-5
CDR3: CASSFTLAGRALGNTIYF; DNA: TGTGCCAGCAGCTTCACGCTAGCTGGGCGCGCGTTAGGAAACACCATATATTTT; size: once; D: .; V: TRBV11-2; J: TRBJ1-3
CDR3: CASSSDGQGSGNTIYF; DNA: TGCGCCAGCAGCTCGGACGGGCAGGGTTCAGGAAACACCATATATTTT; size: .; D: .; V: TRBV5-1; J: TRBJ1-3
CDR3: CASSLGSVYGYTF; DNA: TGTGCCAGCAGCTTAGGGTCAGTCTATGGCTACACCTTC; size: few; D: .; V: TRBV7-2; J: TRBJ1-2